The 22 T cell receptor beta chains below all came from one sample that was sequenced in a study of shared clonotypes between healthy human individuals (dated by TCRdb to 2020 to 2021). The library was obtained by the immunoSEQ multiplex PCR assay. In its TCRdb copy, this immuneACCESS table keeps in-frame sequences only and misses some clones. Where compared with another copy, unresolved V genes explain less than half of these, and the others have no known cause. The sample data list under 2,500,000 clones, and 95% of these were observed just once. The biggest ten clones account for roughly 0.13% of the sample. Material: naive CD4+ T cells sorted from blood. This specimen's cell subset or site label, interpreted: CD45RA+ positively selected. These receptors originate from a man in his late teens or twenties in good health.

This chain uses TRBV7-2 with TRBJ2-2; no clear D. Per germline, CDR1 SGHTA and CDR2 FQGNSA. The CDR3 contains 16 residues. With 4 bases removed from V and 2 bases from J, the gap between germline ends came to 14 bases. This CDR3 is CASSSKMATNTGELFF. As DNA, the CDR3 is TGTGCCAGCAGCTCAAAAATGGCCACAAACACCGGGGAGCTGTTTTTT.

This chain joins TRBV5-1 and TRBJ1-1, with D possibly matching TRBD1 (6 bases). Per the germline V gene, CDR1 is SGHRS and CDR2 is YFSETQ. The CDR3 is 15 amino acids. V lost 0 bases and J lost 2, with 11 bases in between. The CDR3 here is CASSLDATGNTEAFF. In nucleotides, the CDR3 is TGCGCCAGCAGCTTGGACGCGACAGGTAACACTGAAGCTTTCTTT.

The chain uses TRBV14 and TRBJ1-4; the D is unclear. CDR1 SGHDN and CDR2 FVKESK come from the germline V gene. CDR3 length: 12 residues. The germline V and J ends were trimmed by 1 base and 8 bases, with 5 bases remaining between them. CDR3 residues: CASSQGTEKLFF. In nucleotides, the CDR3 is TGTGCCAGCAGCCAAGGCACCGAAAAACTGTTTTTT. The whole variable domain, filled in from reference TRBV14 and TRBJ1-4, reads EAGVTQFPSHSVIEKGQTVTLRCDPISGHDNLYWYRRVMGKEIKFLLHFVKESKQDESGMPNNRFLAERTGGTYSTLKVQPAELEDSGVYFCASSQGTEKLFFGSGTQLSVL.

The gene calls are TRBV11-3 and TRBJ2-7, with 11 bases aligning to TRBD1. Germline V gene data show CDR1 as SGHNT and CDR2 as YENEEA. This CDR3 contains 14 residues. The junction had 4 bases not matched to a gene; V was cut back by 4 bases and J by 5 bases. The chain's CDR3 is CASSYGQGADEQYF. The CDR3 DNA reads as TGTGCCAGCAGCTACGGACAGGGGGCTGACGAGCAGTACTTC.

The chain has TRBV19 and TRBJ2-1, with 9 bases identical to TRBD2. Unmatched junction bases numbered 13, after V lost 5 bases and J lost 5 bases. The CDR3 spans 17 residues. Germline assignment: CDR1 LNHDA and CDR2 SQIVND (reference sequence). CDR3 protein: CASSPRGSGRTDNEQFF. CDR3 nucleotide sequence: TGTGCCAGTAGTCCCCGAGGAAGCGGGAGGACAGACAATGAGCAGTTCTTC.

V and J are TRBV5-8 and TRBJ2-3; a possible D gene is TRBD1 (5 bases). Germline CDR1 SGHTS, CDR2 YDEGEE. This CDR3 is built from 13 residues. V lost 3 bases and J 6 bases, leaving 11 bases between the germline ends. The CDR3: CASSSQGRDTQYF. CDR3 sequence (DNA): TGTGCCAGCAGCTCGCAGGGTCGGGATACGCAGTATTTT.

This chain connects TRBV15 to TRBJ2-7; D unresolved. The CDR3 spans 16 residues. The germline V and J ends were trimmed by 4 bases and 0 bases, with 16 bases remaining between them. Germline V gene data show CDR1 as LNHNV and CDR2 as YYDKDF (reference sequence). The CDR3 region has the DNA TGTGCCACCAGCAACGAAAATACCGGGCGCTCCTACGAGCAGTACTTC. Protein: CATSNENTGRSYEQYF.

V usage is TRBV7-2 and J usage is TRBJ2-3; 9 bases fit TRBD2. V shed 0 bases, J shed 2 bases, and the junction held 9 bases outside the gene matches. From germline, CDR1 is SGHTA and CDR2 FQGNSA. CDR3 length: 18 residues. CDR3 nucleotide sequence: TGTGCCAGCAGCTTAGCGCTCGCTAGCGGGATGTACACAGATACGCAGTATTTT. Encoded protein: CASSLALASGMYTDTQYF.

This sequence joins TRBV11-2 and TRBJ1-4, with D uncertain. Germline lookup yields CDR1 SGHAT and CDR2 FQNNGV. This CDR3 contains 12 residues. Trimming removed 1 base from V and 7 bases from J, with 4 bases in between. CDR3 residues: CASSLAGEKLFF. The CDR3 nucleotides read TGTGCCAGCAGCTTAGCCGGTGAAAAACTGTTTTTT.

CDR3 loop: CASSSKDGNTEAFF. The CDR3 bases are TGCGCCAGCAGCTCAAAAGACGGGAACACTGAAGCTTTCTTT. J is TRBJ1-1 and V is TRBV5-1; D ambiguous. The V gene's germline CDR1 is SGHRS and CDR2 YFSETQ. V was shortened by 3 bases and J by 1 base, with 10 bases between the two germline ends. CDR3 length: 14 residues.

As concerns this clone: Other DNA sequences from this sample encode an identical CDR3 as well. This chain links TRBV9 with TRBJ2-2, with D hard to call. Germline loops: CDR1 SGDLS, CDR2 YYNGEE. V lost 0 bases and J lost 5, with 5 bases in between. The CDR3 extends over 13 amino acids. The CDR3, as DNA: TGTGCCAGCAGCGTAGCACTAACCGGGGAGCTGTTTTTT. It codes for CASSVALTGELFF. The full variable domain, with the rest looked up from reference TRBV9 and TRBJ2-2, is DSGVTQTPKHLITATGQRVTLRCSPRSGDLSVYWYQQSLDQGLQFLIQYYNGEERAKGNILERFSAQQFPDLHSELNLSSLELGDSALYFCASSVALTGELFFGEGSRLTVL.

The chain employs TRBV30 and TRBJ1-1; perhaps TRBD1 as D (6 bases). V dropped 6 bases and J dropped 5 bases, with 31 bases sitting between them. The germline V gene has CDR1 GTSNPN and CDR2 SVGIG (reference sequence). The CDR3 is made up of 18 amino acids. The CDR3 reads CACNLPGGGRLGGTEAFF. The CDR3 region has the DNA TGTGCCTGCAATTTACCGGGCGGGGGCCGCCTAGGAGGAACTGAAGCTTTCTTT. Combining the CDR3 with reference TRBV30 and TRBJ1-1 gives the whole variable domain SQTIHQWPATLVQPVGSPLSLECTVEGTSNPNLYWYRQAAGRGLQLLFYSVGIGQISSEVPQNLSASRPQDRQFILSSKKLLLSDSGFYLCACNLPGGGRLGGTEAFFGQGTRLTVV.

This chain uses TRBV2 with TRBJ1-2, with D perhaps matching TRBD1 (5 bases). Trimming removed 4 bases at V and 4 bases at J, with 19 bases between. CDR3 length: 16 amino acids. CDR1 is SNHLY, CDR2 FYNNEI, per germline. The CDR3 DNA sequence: TGTGCCAGCAGTGCCCGAAACCCCGACGGGGGCTATGGCTACACCTTC. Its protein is CASSARNPDGGYGYTF.

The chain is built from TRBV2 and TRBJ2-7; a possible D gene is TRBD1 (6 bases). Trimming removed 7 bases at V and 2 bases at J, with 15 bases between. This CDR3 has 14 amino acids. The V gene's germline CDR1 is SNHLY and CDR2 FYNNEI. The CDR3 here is CASKPGTLTYEQYF. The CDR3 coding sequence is TGTGCCAGCAAACCTGGGACACTAACCTACGAGCAGTACTTC.

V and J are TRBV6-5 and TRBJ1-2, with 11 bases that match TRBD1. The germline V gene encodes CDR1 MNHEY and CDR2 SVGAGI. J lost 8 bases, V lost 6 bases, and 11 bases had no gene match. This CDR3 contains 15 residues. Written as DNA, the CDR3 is TGTGCCAGCAGCCCCTCGGACAGGGGGCGCGGAGGCTACACCTTC. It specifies CASSPSDRGRGGYTF.

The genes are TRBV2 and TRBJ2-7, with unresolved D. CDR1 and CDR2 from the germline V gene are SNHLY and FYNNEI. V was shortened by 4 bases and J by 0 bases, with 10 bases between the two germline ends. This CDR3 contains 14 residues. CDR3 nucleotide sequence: TGTGCCAGCAGTGCAGGAGTGAGCTCCTACGAGCAGTACTTC. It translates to CASSAGVSSYEQYF. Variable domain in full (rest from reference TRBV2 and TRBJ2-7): EPEVTQTPSHQVTQMGQEVILRCVPISNHLYFYWYRQILGQKVEFLVSFYNNEISEKSEIFDDQFSVERPDGSNFTLKIRSTKLEDSAMYFCASSAGVSSYEQYFGPGTRLTVT.

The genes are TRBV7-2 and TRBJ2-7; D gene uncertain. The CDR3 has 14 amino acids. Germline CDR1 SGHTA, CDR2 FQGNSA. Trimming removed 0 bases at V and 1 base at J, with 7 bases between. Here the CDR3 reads CASSLALLSYEQYF. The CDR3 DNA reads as TGTGCCAGCAGCTTAGCGCTACTATCCTACGAGCAGTACTTC.

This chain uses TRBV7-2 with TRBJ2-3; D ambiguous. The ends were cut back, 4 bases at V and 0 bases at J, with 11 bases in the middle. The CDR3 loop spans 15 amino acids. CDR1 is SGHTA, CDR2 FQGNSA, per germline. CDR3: CASSSVGDSTDTQYF. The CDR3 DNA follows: TGTGCCAGCAGCTCGGTCGGCGACAGCACAGATACGCAGTATTTT. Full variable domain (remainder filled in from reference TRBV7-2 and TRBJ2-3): GAGVSQSPSNKVTEKGKDVELRCDPISGHTALYWYRQSLGQGLEFLIYFQGNSAPDKSGLPSDRFSAERTGGSVSTLTIQRTQQEDSAVYLCASSSVGDSTDTQYFGPGTRLTVL.

The CDR3 DNA reads TGTGCCAGCAGCGCTTCGCCCCAGGGAGGGCAGACCCAGTACTTC. This sequence encodes CASSASPQGGQTQYF. This sequence joins TRBV14 and TRBJ2-5; TRBD2 matches at 7 bases. The germline CDR1 and CDR2 sequences are SGHDN and FVKESK. V lost 5 bases to trimming and J lost 6 bases; unmatched junction nucleotides: 12. The CDR3 covers 15 residues.

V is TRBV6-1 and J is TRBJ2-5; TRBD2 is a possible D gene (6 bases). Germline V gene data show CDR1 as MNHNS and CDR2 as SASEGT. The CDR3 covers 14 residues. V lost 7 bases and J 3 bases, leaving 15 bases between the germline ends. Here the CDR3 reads CASTPGLAKETQYF. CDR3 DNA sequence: TGTGCCAGCACCCCCGGGCTAGCGAAAGAGACCCAGTACTTC.

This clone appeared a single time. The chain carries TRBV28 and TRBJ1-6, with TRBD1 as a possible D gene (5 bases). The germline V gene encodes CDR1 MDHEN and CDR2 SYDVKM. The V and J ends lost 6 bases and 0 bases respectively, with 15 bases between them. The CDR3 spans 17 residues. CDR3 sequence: CASSPGGGYSYNSPLHF. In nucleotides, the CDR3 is TGTGCCAGCAGCCCCGGGGGGGGGTACTCCTATAATTCACCCCTCCACTTT.

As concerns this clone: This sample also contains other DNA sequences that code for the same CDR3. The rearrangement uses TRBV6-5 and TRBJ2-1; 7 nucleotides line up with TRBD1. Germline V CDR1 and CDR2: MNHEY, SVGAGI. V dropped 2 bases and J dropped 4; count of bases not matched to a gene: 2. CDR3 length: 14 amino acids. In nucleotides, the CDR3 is TGTGCCAGCAGTTACGGGACAGCGTACAATGAGCAGTTCTTC. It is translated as CASSYGTAYNEQFF.